The clone carrying this T cell receptor (beta chain) came up a few times. Its antigen is currently unknown. These data come from a study of response to subunit inactivated influenza vaccine. Trimming stripped 2 bases from V and 6 bases from J, with 11 bases between. The germline V gene has CDR1 ENHRY and CDR2 SYGVKD. This CDR3 has 14 amino acids. Overall study results and limits: It was suggested by the authors that few new T cells are recruited by each seasonal influenza vaccination.

TCRdb re-called the RT-PCR reads with MiXCR, one entry per CDR3 protein. The sample lists 550,000 to 800,000 distinct CDR3 sequences, around 14% occurring once. The receptor was isolated from a man aged 50-60 years who received an inactivated influenza vaccine. The gene calls are TRBV10-3 and TRBJ2-1; D gene unclear. Sequencing was performed on PBMCs from blood, taken 14 days before vaccination. Here the CDR3 DNA reads TGTGCCATCAGTGAGGATAACGTTCTCAATGAGCAGTTCTTC. Its translation is CAISEDNVLNEQFF.